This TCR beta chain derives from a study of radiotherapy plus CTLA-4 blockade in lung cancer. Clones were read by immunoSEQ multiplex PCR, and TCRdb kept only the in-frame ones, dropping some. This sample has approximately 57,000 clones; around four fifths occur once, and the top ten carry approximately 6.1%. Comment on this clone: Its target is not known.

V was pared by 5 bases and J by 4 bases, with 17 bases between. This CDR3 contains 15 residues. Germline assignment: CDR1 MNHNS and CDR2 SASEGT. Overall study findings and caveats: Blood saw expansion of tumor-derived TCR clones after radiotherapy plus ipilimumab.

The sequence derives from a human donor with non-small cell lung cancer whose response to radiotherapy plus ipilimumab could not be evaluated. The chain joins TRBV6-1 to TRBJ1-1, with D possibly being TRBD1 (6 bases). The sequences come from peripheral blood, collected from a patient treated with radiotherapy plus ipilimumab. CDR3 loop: CASSFIRGGGTEAFF. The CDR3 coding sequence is TGTGCCAGCAGTTTCATCAGGGGCGGGGGCACTGAAGCTTTCTTT.